A selection of T cell receptor beta chains follows, all from one sample in a study of blood T cell repertoires in COVID-19. Some clones are missing from TCRdb's copy, which holds only in-frame ones; the method was immunoSEQ multiplex PCR. The repertoire consists of tens of thousands of clones, with more than 70% occurring once and the leading ten covering about 13%. Material for sequencing was peripheral blood. The receptor set was obtained from a human donor in a cohort sampled during active COVID-19. Both conserved end residues are part of each CDR3. The order of the fields is V gene, J gene, D gene, clone size, CDR3 protein, CDR3 DNA. The D gene is left open where the match is weak. Expanded clones get a size class; other rows say once, few or many, or leave the size out.

TRBV19,TRBJ1-6,-,-,CASRAPYNSPLHF,TGTGCCAGCAGGGCTCCATATAATTCACCCCTCCACTTT
TRBV19,TRBJ1-4,TRBD1,-,CASSGQLEKLFF,TGTGCCAGCTCGGGACAGCTTGAAAAACTGTTTTTT
TRBV6-2/TRBV6-3,TRBJ2-7,-,-,CASSYSVASSYEQYF,TGTGCCAGCAGTTACAGCGTGGCGAGCTCCTACGAGCAGTACTTC
TRBV7-2,TRBJ2-2,-,-,CASSSDRNTGELFF,TGTGCCAGCAGCTCGGACAGGAACACCGGGGAGCTGTTTTTT
TRBV19,TRBJ1-2,-,once,CASTGSPATGRSYGYTF,TGTGCCAGTACCGGCTCCCCCGCGACAGGTCGAAGCTATGGCTACACCTTC
TRBV19,TRBJ1-2,-,-,CASTGGGYTF,TGTGCCAGTACCGGGGGTGGCTACACCTTC
TRBV6-6,TRBJ2-7,TRBD2,-,CASSLAGADLFYEQYF,TGTGCCAGCAGTCTAGCGGGGGCCGACCTCTTTTACGAGCAGTACTTC
TRBV10-2,TRBJ1-6,-,-,CASSEFADSPLHF,TGCGCCAGCAGTGAGTTTGCGGATTCACCCCTCCACTTT
TRBV7-9,TRBJ1-1,TRBD1,-,CASSSTGQGAFRTEAFF,TGTGCCAGCAGCTCGACCGGACAGGGGGCGTTTCGTACTGAAGCTTTCTTT
TRBV7-2,TRBJ2-7,-,-,CASSPPDTPYEQYF,TGTGCCAGCAGCCCACCGGACACACCGTACGAGCAGTACTTC
TRBV5-5,TRBJ2-3,-,-,CASSPNTDTQYF,TGTGCCAGCAGCCCTAACACAGATACGCAGTATTTT
TRBV3-1/TRBV3-2,TRBJ1-6,-,-,CASSLGGNSPLHF,TGTGCCAGCAGCCTGGGGGGGAATTCACCCCTCCACTTT
TRBV7-2,TRBJ2-3,-,-,CASSLVDPRGGTDTQYF,TGTGCCAGCAGCTTAGTTGATCCCAGGGGTGGCACAGATACGCAGTATTTT
TRBV9,TRBJ2-3,-,-,CASSAPPVSTDTQYF,TGTGCCAGCAGCGCCCCTCCCGTCAGCACAGATACGCAGTATTTT
TRBV28,TRBJ2-1,TRBD1,-,CASSSGPPGQGHNEQFF,TGTGCCAGCAGTTCTGGGCCACCGGGACAGGGGCACAATGAGCAGTTCTTC